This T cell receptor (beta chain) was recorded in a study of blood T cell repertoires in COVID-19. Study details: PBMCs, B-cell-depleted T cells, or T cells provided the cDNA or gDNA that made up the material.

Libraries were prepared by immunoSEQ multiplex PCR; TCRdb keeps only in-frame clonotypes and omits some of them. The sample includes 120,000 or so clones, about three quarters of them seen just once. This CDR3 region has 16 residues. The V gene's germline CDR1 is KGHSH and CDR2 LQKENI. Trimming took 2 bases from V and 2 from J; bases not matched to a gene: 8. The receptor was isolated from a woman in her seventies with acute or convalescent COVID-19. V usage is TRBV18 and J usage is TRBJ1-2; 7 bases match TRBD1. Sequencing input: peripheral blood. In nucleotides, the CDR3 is TGTGCCAGCTCACCAGACGAACCGGGACAGAACTATGGCTACACCTTC. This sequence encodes CASSPDEPGQNYGYTF.